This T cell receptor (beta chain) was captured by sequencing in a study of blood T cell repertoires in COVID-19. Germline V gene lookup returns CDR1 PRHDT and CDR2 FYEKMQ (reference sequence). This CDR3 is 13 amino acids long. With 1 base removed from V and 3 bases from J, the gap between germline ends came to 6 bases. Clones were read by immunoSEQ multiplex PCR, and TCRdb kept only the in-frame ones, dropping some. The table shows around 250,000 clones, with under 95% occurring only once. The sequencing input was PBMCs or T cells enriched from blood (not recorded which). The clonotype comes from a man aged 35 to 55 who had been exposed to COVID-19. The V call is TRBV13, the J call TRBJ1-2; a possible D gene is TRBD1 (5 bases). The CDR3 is CASSLAGDYGYTF. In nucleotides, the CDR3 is TGTGCCAGCAGCTTAGCGGGGGACTATGGCTACACCTTC.